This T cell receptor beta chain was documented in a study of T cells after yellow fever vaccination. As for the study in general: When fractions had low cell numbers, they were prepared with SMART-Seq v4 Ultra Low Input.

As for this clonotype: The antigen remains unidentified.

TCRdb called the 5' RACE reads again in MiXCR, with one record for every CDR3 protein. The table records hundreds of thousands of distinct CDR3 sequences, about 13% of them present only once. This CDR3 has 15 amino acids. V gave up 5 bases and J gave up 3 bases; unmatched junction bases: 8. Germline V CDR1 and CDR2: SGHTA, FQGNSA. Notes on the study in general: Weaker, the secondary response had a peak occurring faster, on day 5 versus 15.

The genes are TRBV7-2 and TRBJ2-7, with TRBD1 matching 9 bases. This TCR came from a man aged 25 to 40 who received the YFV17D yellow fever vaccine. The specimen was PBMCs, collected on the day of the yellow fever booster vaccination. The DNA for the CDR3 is TGTGCCAGCAGCCCCCGGACGGGACAGGGCTACGAGCAGTACTTC. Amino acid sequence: CASSPRTGQGYEQYF.